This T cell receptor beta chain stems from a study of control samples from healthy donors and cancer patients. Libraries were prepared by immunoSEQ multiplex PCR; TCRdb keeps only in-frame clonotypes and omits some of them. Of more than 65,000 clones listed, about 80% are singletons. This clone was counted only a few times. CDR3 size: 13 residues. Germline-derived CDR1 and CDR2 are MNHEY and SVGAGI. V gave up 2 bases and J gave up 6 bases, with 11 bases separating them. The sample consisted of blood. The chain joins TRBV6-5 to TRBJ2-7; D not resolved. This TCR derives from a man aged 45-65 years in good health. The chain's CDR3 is CASSYGRTLEQYF. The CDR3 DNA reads TGTGCCAGCAGTTACGGCCGGACCCTCGAGCAGTACTTC.